This T cell receptor beta chain was profiled in a study of T cells in Graves' hyperthyroidism and ophthalmopathy. What was amplified from RNA transcripts were TCR beta CDR3 regions. Initially, a first-round RT-PCR of the TCR CDR3 employed the HTBI primer set. TCRdb re-called the multiplex PCR reads through MiXCR, storing one row per CDR3 protein. The sample contains about 700,000 distinct CDR3 sequences, 45% of which appear only once. The study excluded patients with uncontrolled infection, other autoimmune disease, pregnancy or lactation. Used for diagnoses were clinical symptoms, serum thyroxine and TRAb, thyroid ultrasound and orbital computed tomography. Notes on this clonotype: What it binds is not known.

Study-level findings and limits: Ophthalmopathy, which appeared later, was predicted by the model a median roughly 6.6 months before onset.

The CDR3 has 12 residues. CDR1 and CDR2 (germline): SQVTM, ANQGSEA. V dropped 4 bases and J dropped 7 bases, with 13 bases sitting between them. Sequencing was carried out using peripheral blood or thyroid tissue (not recorded which). The receptor comes from an adult man with Graves' disease, either hyperthyroidism or ophthalmopathy (not recorded which). This sequence joins TRBV29-1 and TRBJ1-1; D is uncertain. The CDR3 loop reads CSVGNLGYEAFF. The CDR3 DNA is TGCAGCGTTGGAAATTTAGGGTATGAAGCTTTCTTT. Combining the CDR3 with reference TRBV29-1 and TRBJ1-1 gives the whole variable domain SAVISQKPSRDICQRGTSLTIQCQVDSQVTMMFWYRQQPGQSLTLIATANQGSEATYESGFVIDKFPISRPNLTFSTLTVSNMSPEDSSIYLCSVGNLGYEAFFGQGTRLTVV.